This T cell receptor (beta chain) was captured in a study of blood T cell repertoires in COVID-19. Clones were read by immunoSEQ multiplex PCR, and TCRdb kept only the in-frame ones, dropping some. The sample contains about 400,000 clones, roughly nine tenths of which appear only once. The germline gives CDR1 GTSNPN, CDR2 SVGIG (reference sequence). CDR3 length equals 13 residues. V shed 0 bases and J shed 7 bases, with 12 bases lying between them. The sequenced sample was PBMCs or T cells enriched from blood (not recorded which). This TCR was sampled from a woman aged 25-40 years who had recovered from COVID-19. The chain employs TRBV30 and TRBJ1-2; D not certain. The CDR3 sequence is CAWSVLFGFGYTF. CDR3 DNA sequence: TGTGCCTGGAGTGTACTATTCGGGTTTGGCTACACCTTC.